This T cell receptor beta chain was sequenced during a study of cytomegalovirus exposure and HLA in healthy donors. Study overall: There were roughly 110 million unique TCR beta sequences, drawn from 200 million or so T cells, in an earlier analysis. Of 300 to 500 genotyped donors, 81% grouped in the Caucasian-associated ancestry cluster.

Germline assignment: CDR1 SNHLY and CDR2 FYNNEI. V gave up 6 bases and J gave up 10 bases, with 15 bases separating them. This CDR3 comprises 13 residues. PCR was performed using 60 Vbeta and 13 Jbeta primers. TCRdb's table, derived via immunoSEQ multiplex PCR, lists solely in-frame clones and lacks some. The table lists about 120,000 clones, about 81% of them singletons. The chain is built from TRBV2 and TRBJ1-4; D is unresolved. The TCR comes from a man in his forties in good health and CMV-seronegative. The sample comprised PBMCs. This CDR3 reads CASRSGAGGKLFF. In nucleotides, the CDR3 is TGTGCCAGCAGAAGCGGAGCCGGTGGAAAACTGTTTTTT.